The 24 T cell receptor beta chains below all came from one sample that was sequenced in a study of shared clonotypes between healthy human individuals. Method: immunoSEQ multiplex PCR; TCRdb's copy keeps in-frame clones and lacks some. The data show some 1,100,000 clones, 78% seen once. Sequenced sample: memory CD4+ T cells from PBMCs. The subset here: CD45RA-negative fraction. These receptors were taken from a man between 18 and 35 years old in good health. Some clones in this sample may be carry-over from other donors' samples.

The chain uses TRBV23-1 and TRBJ2-5; TRBD2 aligns across 10 bases. TRBV23-1 is an open reading frame whose function is uncertain. This CDR3 is 16 amino acids long. V lost 4 bases and J lost 2; bases outside the gene matches: 7. CDR3 sequence reads: CASSRWTSGHQETQYF. DNA of the CDR3: TGCGCCAGCAGTCGTTGGACTAGCGGACATCAAGAGACCCAGTACTTC.

Remarks on this clone: A clone one base away is much larger, so this may be a read error. The V and J genes are TRBV9 and TRBJ2-7, with D possibly being TRBD2 (6 bases). Per the germline V gene, CDR1 is SGDLS and CDR2 is YYNGEE. The ends were cut back, 4 bases at V and 4 bases at J, with 9 bases in the middle. The CDR3 has 12 amino acids. DNA for the CDR3: TGTGCCAGCAGCCCCCGGGGGTACGAGCAGTACTTC. Its translation: CASSPRGYEQYF.

The V gene is TRBV28, the J gene TRBJ2-1, with TRBD2 matching over 7 bases. The ends lost 7 bases at V and 7 bases at J; junction bases unmatched: 16. Germline V gives CDR1 MDHEN, CDR2 SYDVKM. CDR3 length equals 16 residues. The chain's CDR3 is CASIPLGGRARNEQFF. The CDR3 coding sequence is TGTGCCAGCATTCCCCTTGGGGGGAGGGCGAGGAATGAGCAGTTCTTC.

Points on this clone: At the DNA level, this CDR3 is encoded by other sequences in the same sample as well. The chain recombines TRBV9 with TRBJ1-2; D remains unclear. The V end was cut by 0 bases, the J end by 0 bases, with 3 bases between. CDR3 length: 13 amino acids. Germline V CDR1 and CDR2: SGDLS, YYNGEE. The CDR3 nucleotides are TGTGCCAGCAGCGTAGACTCTAACTATGGCTACACCTTC. Its translation is CASSVDSNYGYTF.

This chain connects TRBV5-1 to TRBJ2-2; no reliable D call. The CDR3 is made up of 15 amino acids. V dropped 4 bases and J dropped 0 bases, with 10 bases sitting between them. In germline, CDR1 is SGHRS, CDR2 YFSETQ. CDR3 DNA sequence: TGCGCCAGCAGCGCCGGACCCTCGAACACCGGGGAGCTGTTTTTT. Residues: CASSAGPSNTGELFF.

The V and J genes are TRBV28 and TRBJ2-5; D is ambiguous. V was pared by 5 bases and J by 4 bases, with 14 bases between. Germline assignment: CDR1 MDHEN and CDR2 SYDVKM. This CDR3 spans 14 amino acids. The CDR3, as DNA: TGTGCCAGCAGTCCCCCTCGGAAACGAGAGACCCAGTACTTC. Its protein product is CASSPPRKRETQYF. Full variable domain (missing parts from reference TRBV28 and TRBJ2-5): DVKVTQSSRYLVKRTGEKVFLECVQDMDHENMFWYRQDPGLGLRLIYFSYDVKMKEKGDIPEGYSVSREKKERFSLILESASTNQTSMYLCASSPPRKRETQYFGPGTRLLVL.

The rearrangement links TRBV28 to TRBJ1-2; the D is unclear. The CDR3 runs 13 residues. The germline CDR1 and CDR2 sequences are MDHEN and SYDVKM. V was shortened by 6 bases and J by 2 bases, with 10 bases between the two germline ends. The CDR3 spells CASRVSRNYGYTF. CDR3 nucleotides: TGTGCCAGCAGGGTTTCGAGAAACTATGGCTACACCTTC.

The gene calls are TRBV5-1 and TRBJ2-1, with 7 bases fitting TRBD1. CDR1 and CDR2 (germline): SGHRS, YFSETQ. V was clipped by 3 bases and J by 6 bases; unmatched bases: 9. The length of the CDR3 is 15 residues. The CDR3 region is CASSSDGAGGNEQFF. In DNA, the CDR3 is TGCGCCAGCAGCTCGGATGGGGCAGGGGGCAATGAGCAGTTCTTC.

A word on this clone: A far more abundant clone sits one base away, making this likely a read error. The gene calls are TRBV5-1 and TRBJ2-3, with 10 positions matching TRBD2. Germline lookup yields CDR1 SGHRS and CDR2 YFSETQ. The CDR3 spans 15 residues. V shed 5 bases and J 3 bases; nucleotides not matched to a gene: 6. The CDR3 sequence: CASRDLAGVTDTQYF. The DNA for the CDR3 is TGCGCCAGCAGGGACCTAGCGGGAGTAACAGATACGCAGTATTTT.

This chain joins TRBV7-2 and TRBJ2-7, with 8 bases aligning to TRBD2. Trimming removed 4 bases from V and 5 bases from J; junction bases left unmatched: 10. In germline, CDR1 is SGHTA, CDR2 FQGNSA. The CDR3 has 15 residues. CDR3 sequence reads: CASSSTSGQSDEQYF. The CDR3 bases are TGTGCCAGCAGCTCCACTAGCGGCCAAAGTGACGAGCAGTACTTC.

This chain links TRBV28 with TRBJ1-4, with D possibly matching TRBD1 (5 bases). Per the germline V gene, CDR1 is MDHEN and CDR2 is SYDVKM. The CDR3 totals 18 residues. V shed 5 bases and J shed 4 bases, with 23 bases lying between them. CDR3 DNA sequence: TGTGCCAGCAGTCCGCTCCGAAGGGGATGGATGGATAATGAAAAACTGTTTTTT. As protein: CASSPLRRGWMDNEKLFF.

The rearrangement joins TRBV5-6 to TRBJ1-2; the D gene is possibly TRBD1 (5 bases). This CDR3 spans 11 amino acids. Germline assignment: CDR1 SGHDT and CDR2 YYEEEE. Deletions cut 6 bases from V and 7 bases from J, with 10 bases between. In DNA form, the CDR3 reads TGTGCCAGCACACGGGGGATTGGCTACACCTTC. Translation: CASTRGIGYTF. Variable domain in full (rest from reference TRBV5-6 and TRBJ1-2): DAGVTQSPTHLIKTRGQQVTLRCSPKSGHDTVSWYQQALGQGPQFIFQYYEEEERQRGNFPDRFSGHQFPNYSSELNVNALLLGDSALYLCASTRGIGYTFGSGTRLTVV.

The genes are TRBV4-1 and TRBJ1-2, with D unresolved. Germline loops: CDR1 MGHRA, CDR2 YSYEKL. This CDR3 has 12 residues. With 2 bases removed from V and 8 bases from J, the gap between germline ends came to 9 bases. The DNA for the CDR3 is TGCGCCAGCAGCCAATACTCGGGGGGCTACACCTTC. Its translation: CASSQYSGGYTF.

Comments on this clone: The same CDR3 arises from other DNA sequences in this sample as well. V and J are TRBV2 and TRBJ2-6, with D possibly matching TRBD1 (6 bases). CDR3 length equals 15 residues. The germline gives CDR1 SNHLY, CDR2 FYNNEI. The V gene lost 6 bases and the J gene lost 4 bases, with 13 bases spanning the gap. The CDR3 DNA reads TGTGCCAGCAGCTACACAGGGCCCGGGGCCAACGTCCTGACTTTC. This sequence encodes CASSYTGPGANVLTF.

The gene calls are TRBV18 and TRBJ2-7; D might be TRBD1 (6 bases). The CDR3 is 14 residues long. Per germline, CDR1 KGHSH and CDR2 LQKENI. Trimming shortened V by 3 bases and J by 2 bases, and 11 bases separated the two germline ends. Here the CDR3 reads CASSPPTGPYEQYF. DNA for the CDR3: TGTGCCAGCTCACCGCCGACAGGACCCTACGAGCAGTACTTC.

The chain has TRBV28 and TRBJ1-2; TRBD1 matches 10 bases. Per the germline V gene, CDR1 is MDHEN and CDR2 is SYDVKM. J lost 5 bases, V lost 7 bases, and 10 bases had no gene match. CDR3 length: 15 amino acids. The CDR3 spells CASTAPGQGRYGYTF. CDR3 nucleotide sequence: TGTGCCAGCACGGCTCCGGGACAGGGGAGGTATGGCTACACCTTC.

The chain joins TRBV5-4 to TRBJ1-2; the D gene is possibly TRBD1 (6 bases). Trimming took 7 bases from V and 2 from J, leaving 21 bases between them. CDR1 and CDR2 (germline): SGHNT, YYREEE (reference sequence). The CDR3 is 16 amino acids. The CDR3 DNA sequence: TGTGCCAGCGTACCCGGGCTGGGGGCCGGCAACTATGGCTACACCTTC. This encodes CASVPGLGAGNYGYTF.

J is TRBJ2-7 and V is TRBV7-3, with 11 bases identical to TRBD1. The V gene's germline CDR1 is SGHTA and CDR2 FQGTGA. CDR3 length equals 15 residues. V lost 5 bases to trimming and J lost 6 bases; unmatched junction nucleotides: 9. The CDR3 bases are TGTGCCAGCAGCAACCCCGGACAGGGGGCTTCCGAGCAGTACTTC. Protein product: CASSNPGQGASEQYF. The whole variable domain, remainder taken from reference TRBV7-3 and TRBJ2-7, is GAGVSQTPSNKVTEKGKYVELRCDPISGHTALYWYRQSLGQGPEFLIYFQGTGAADDSGLPNDRFFAVRPEGSVSTLKIQRTERGDSAVYLCASSNPGQGASEQYFGPGTRLTVT.

Worth noting for this clone: The same CDR3 also results from other DNA sequences found in this sample. The V call is TRBV5-4, the J call TRBJ1-3; tentatively, D is TRBD1 (5 bases). This CDR3 is 15 amino acids long. V dropped 4 bases and J dropped 0 bases, with 11 bases sitting between them. Germline-derived CDR1 and CDR2 are SGHNT and YYREEE (reference sequence). The CDR3 reads CASSGTGSSGNTIYF. As DNA, the CDR3 is TGTGCCAGCAGCGGGACGGGAAGCTCTGGAAACACCATATATTTT.

The table lists this clone with a few counts. The chain combines TRBV30 with TRBJ2-5, with D perhaps TRBD1 (6 bases). The CDR3 runs to 15 residues. Looked up from germline, CDR1 is GTSNPN and CDR2 is SVGIG (reference sequence). Trimming cost V 0 bases and J 7 bases, with 18 bases left between them. The CDR3 here is CAWSVPGGGPGTQYF. The CDR3 bases are TGTGCCTGGAGTGTACCTGGGGGCGGGCCGGGGACCCAGTACTTC.

The chain employs TRBV5-1 and TRBJ2-5; possibly TRBD1 for D (6 bases). Trimming stripped 1 base from V and 4 bases from J, with 14 bases between. CDR3 length: 15 amino acids. Germline V lookup: CDR1 SGHRS, CDR2 YFSETQ. As DNA, the CDR3 is TGCGCCAGCAGCTTGCAAGGGGGATGGGGAGAGACCCAGTACTTC. Residues: CASSLQGGWGETQYF. Full variable domain (missing parts from reference TRBV5-1 and TRBJ2-5): KAGVTQTPRYLIKTRGQQVTLSCSPISGHRSVSWYQQTPGQGLQFLFEYFSETQRNKGNFPGRFSGRQFSNSRSEMNVSTLELGDSALYLCASSLQGGWGETQYFGPGTRLLVL.

This chain connects TRBV5-6 to TRBJ2-7, with a possible D match to TRBD1 (6 bases). Germline CDR1 and CDR2: SGHDT and YYEEEE. Trimming removed 1 base from V and 0 bases from J, with 14 bases in between. The CDR3 consists of 16 residues. The DNA for the CDR3 is TGTGCCAGCAGCTTGCTTCCTAGGGGGAGCTCCTACGAGCAGTACTTC. Residues: CASSLLPRGSSYEQYF.

In the case of this clone: A much more abundant neighbour one base away suggests this may be a read error. The J gene is TRBJ1-5, the V gene TRBV7-3; D call uncertain. The V gene lost 5 bases and the J gene lost 1 base, with 3 bases spanning the gap. Germline loops: CDR1 SGHTA, CDR2 FQGTGA. This CDR3 has 12 amino acids. The CDR3 loop is CASSPSNQPQHF. The DNA for the CDR3 is TGTGCCAGCAGCCCAAGCAATCAGCCCCAGCATTTT.

The chain is built from TRBV5-4 and TRBJ1-2; D may be TRBD1 (6 bases). Between the trimmed V and J ends, which lost 2 bases and 5 bases, there was a span of 16 bases. The CDR3 length is 15 residues. Germline V gives CDR1 SGHNT, CDR2 YYREEE (reference sequence). The CDR3 here is CASSLSPGQIYGYTF. CDR3 nucleotide sequence: TGTGCCAGCAGCTTAAGTCCGGGACAAATTTATGGCTACACCTTC.